This TCR beta chain was obtained from a study of PD-1 blockade in classical Hodgkin lymphoma. The study's findings and limits: A significant rise in TCR diversity by C4D1 was seen for CD4+ but not CD8+ cells. Reports indicated that newly diagnosed patients had lower baseline TCR diversity than healthy donors did.

Time point denoted: cycle 4 day 1 (C4D1), after 6 weeks of nivolumab. Relapses following autologous stem cell transplantation were seen in all patients, with brentuximab vedotin exposure varying. The germline CDR1 and CDR2 sequences are SGHVS and FQNEAQ. The CDR3 has 13 residues. The ends were cut back, 4 bases at V and 6 bases at J, with 10 bases in the middle. Comment on this clone: Its antigen is as yet unknown.

Libraries were prepared by immunoSEQ multiplex PCR; TCRdb keeps only in-frame clonotypes and omits some of them. The repertoire holds roughly 20,000 clones, around 82% seen once, with around 20% in the top ten. This specimen consisted of peripheral blood mononuclear cells (PBMCs), obtained before the fourth cycle of nivolumab. The genes are TRBV7-8 and TRBJ2-1; D remains ambiguous. This clonotype was sampled from a human donor with classical Hodgkin lymphoma. The CDR3 DNA sequence: TGTGCCAGCAGCTCTCCGCCGGTCAATGAGCAGTTCTTC. As protein: CASSSPPVNEQFF.